These 30 T cell receptor beta chains came from one sample sequenced in a study of beta chain features in type 1 diabetes. The entirety of the isolated RNA underwent reverse transcription, so expressed TCRB transcripts were sequenced. Repertoires were generated with immunoSEQ multiplex PCR, while TCRdb's copy carries only in-frame clones and drops some. The table shows 300,000 to 450,000 clones, with about 12% occurring only once. No antigen has been assigned to these receptors. Study outcomes and limitations: In every one of the four CD4+ subsets, TCRB CDR3s were moderately but significantly shorter in Type 1 diabetes patients.

Sample: naive CD4+ T cells from blood. All receptors come from a woman between 18 and 29 years old with type 1 diabetes.

The chain carries TRBV18 and TRBJ2-5; D is possibly TRBD1 (5 bases). The V end lost 3 bases, the J end lost 3 bases, and 11 bases lay between the germline ends. Germline CDR1 KGHSH, CDR2 LQKENI. The CDR3 contains 14 residues. The CDR3 spells CASSPGRGEETQYF. The CDR3 DNA follows: TGTGCCAGCTCACCGGGTAGGGGCGAAGAGACCCAGTACTTC.

This clone was seen a handful of times. The gene calls are TRBV14 and TRBJ2-4, with a possible D match to TRBD1 (6 bases). Germline assignment: CDR1 SGHDN and CDR2 FVKESK. The V end was cut by 5 bases, the J end by 1 base, with 9 bases between. This CDR3 contains 14 residues. The CDR3 here is CASSFDRAKNIQYF. The CDR3 coding sequence is TGTGCCAGCAGCTTCGACAGGGCCAAAAACATTCAGTACTTC. The full variable domain, in which reference TRBV14 and TRBJ2-4 provide the parts outside the CDR3, is EAGVTQFPSHSVIEKGQTVTLRCDPISGHDNLYWYRRVMGKEIKFLLHFVKESKQDESGMPNNRFLAERTGGTYSTLKVQPAELEDSGVYFCASSFDRAKNIQYFGAGTRLSVL.

This clone was found a few times. The chain has TRBV30 and TRBJ1-1; no clear D. The CDR3 extends over 15 amino acids. Per germline, CDR1 GTSNPN and CDR2 SVGIG (reference sequence). V lost 3 bases and J 3 bases, leaving 17 bases between the germline ends. CDR3 protein: CAWSEGWGSDTEAFF. For the CDR3, the DNA is TGTGCCTGGAGCGAGGGCTGGGGTTCTGACACTGAAGCTTTCTTT.

V and J are TRBV6-5 and TRBJ1-6; possibly TRBD1 for D (6 bases). Germline CDR1 is MNHEY and CDR2 is SVGAGI. This CDR3 region has 16 residues. V lost 0 bases and J lost 10, with 16 bases in between. This CDR3 reads CASSYSTGGGISPLHF. In DNA form, the CDR3 reads TGTGCCAGCAGTTACTCGACTGGGGGGGGCATCTCACCCCTCCACTTT.

J is TRBJ1-2 and V is TRBV5-4, with 8 bases that match TRBD1. Looked up from germline, CDR1 is SGHNT and CDR2 is YYREEE (reference sequence). This CDR3 contains 15 residues. V shed 0 bases, J shed 5 bases, and the junction held 6 bases outside the gene matches. DNA of the CDR3: TGTGCCAGCAGCTTGGCTGCCAGGGGGCAATATGGCTACACCTTC. Translation gives CASSLAARGQYGYTF.

The V and J genes are TRBV30 and TRBJ1-5, with TRBD1 matching 8 bases. The germline gives CDR1 GTSNPN, CDR2 SVGIG (reference sequence). V dropped 2 bases and J dropped 7; count of bases not matched to a gene: 4. This CDR3 region has 13 residues. In nucleotides, the CDR3 is TGTGCCTGGAGTCTAGGGGACAGGCAGCCCCAGCATTTT. Encoded protein: CAWSLGDRQPQHF.

Note on this clone: Other DNA sequences in the sample encode the same CDR3. The rearrangement uses TRBV30 and TRBJ2-5; D unresolved. V lost 2 bases and J 0 bases, leaving 4 bases between the germline ends. Germline CDR1 GTSNPN, CDR2 SVGIG (reference sequence). CDR3 length: 12 amino acids. The CDR3 coding sequence is TGTGCCTGGAGTCCCAACCAAGAGACCCAGTACTTC. It codes for CAWSPNQETQYF.

This clone was counted only a few times. This sequence joins TRBV4-2 and TRBJ1-2, with 8 positions matching TRBD1. The V gene end was trimmed by 2 bases and the J gene end by 6 bases; junction bases not matched to a gene: 8. CDR3 length equals 15 residues. Germline V gives CDR1 LGHNA, CDR2 YNFKEQ. The CDR3 region has the DNA TGTGCCAGCAGCCAAAACCTGGACAGGGAGGATGGCTACACCTTC. Its translation: CASSQNLDREDGYTF.

Concerning this clone itself: Mismatch with germline at one junction end may stem from a read error. The rearrangement joins TRBV20-1 to TRBJ2-1; 9 bases fit TRBD2. Per the germline V gene, CDR1 is DFQATT and CDR2 is SNEGSKA (reference sequence). The CDR3 loop spans 11 amino acids. The CDR3, as DNA: TGTTCTAGCGGGGTCTACAATGAGCAGTTCTTC. Protein product: CSSGVYNEQFF.

The V gene is TRBV19, the J gene TRBJ1-6; possible D gene TRBD1, 5 bases. Germline V lookup: CDR1 LNHDA, CDR2 SQIVND (reference sequence). Trimming shortened V by 6 bases and J by 7 bases, and 19 bases separated the two germline ends. The CDR3 is 16 amino acids. CDR3 protein: CASSIPGGGANSPLHF. In DNA form, the CDR3 reads TGTGCCAGTAGCATTCCTGGCGGGGGAGCAAATTCACCCCTCCACTTT.

This clone came up a few times. This chain connects TRBV5-1 to TRBJ1-2, with 7 positions matching TRBD1. The CDR3 consists of 14 residues. Germline values: CDR1 SGHRS, CDR2 YFSETQ. V dropped 1 base and J dropped 3; count of bases not matched to a gene: 3. The CDR3 protein is CASSLQGVDYGYTF. Here the CDR3 DNA reads TGCGCCAGCAGCTTGCAGGGGGTCGACTATGGCTACACCTTC.

The table lists this clone with a few counts. J is TRBJ2-1 and V is TRBV4-3; D perhaps matches TRBD2 (6 bases). Germline V lookup: CDR1 LGHNA, CDR2 YSLEER. V lost 0 bases to trimming and J lost 4 bases, with 19 bases between them. The CDR3 has 18 residues. The CDR3, as DNA: TGCGCCAGCAGCCAAGATTCTTGGGGGGAATCGGCTTACAATGAGCAGTTCTTC. Its protein is CASSQDSWGESAYNEQFF.

The chain couples TRBV15 to TRBJ2-7; weak D call: TRBD2 (5 bases). Trimming removed 0 bases at V and 3 bases at J, with 15 bases between. The CDR3 runs 16 residues. Germline CDR1 and CDR2: LNHNV and YYDKDF (reference sequence). DNA for the CDR3: TGTGCCACCAGCAGAGATCCCCCGCCGGGAAACTACGAGCAGTACTTC. Its translation is CATSRDPPPGNYEQYF.

CDR3 sequence (DNA): TGTGCCAGCAGCTTACAGGCGGGCCCAGATACGCAGTATTTT. The encoded protein is CASSLQAGPDTQYF. The V and J genes are TRBV7-9 and TRBJ2-3, with D possibly being TRBD2 (5 bases). There are 14 residues in the CDR3. Germline V gene sequence: CDR1 SEHNR, CDR2 FQNEAQ (reference sequence). The V gene lost 2 bases and the J gene lost 4 bases, with 10 bases spanning the gap. Together with reference TRBV7-9 and TRBJ2-3, the CDR3 gives the full variable domain: DTGVSQNPRHKITKRGQNVTFRCDPISEHNRLYWYRQTLGQGPEFLTYFQNEAQLEKSRLLSDRFSAERPKGSFSTLEIQRTEQGDSAMYLCASSLQAGPDTQYFGPGTRLTVL.

This clone has just a few counts. The rearrangement uses TRBV27 and TRBJ2-3, with TRBD1 as a possible D gene (6 bases). Per the germline V gene, CDR1 is MNHEY and CDR2 is SMNVEV (reference sequence). Trimming stripped 4 bases from V and 5 bases from J, with 10 bases between. The CDR3 is 13 amino acids. DNA for the CDR3: TGTGCCAGCAGTTACAGGGAGATAGATACGCAGTATTTT. Its protein is CASSYREIDTQYF.

This clone turned up a few times. The chain couples TRBV6-6 to TRBJ2-7; TRBD1 aligns across 9 bases. CDR3 length equals 14 residues. The germline CDR1 and CDR2 sequences are MNHNY and SVGAGI (reference sequence). Trimming took 6 bases from V and 4 from J; bases not matched to a gene: 7. The CDR3 DNA is TGTGCCAGCAGCCGGGACAGGGATCTATACGAGCAGTACTTC. Encoded protein: CASSRDRDLYEQYF.

This clone has a handful of counts. The same CDR3 also results from other DNA sequences found in this sample. The rearrangement uses TRBV9 and TRBJ2-1; perhaps TRBD2 as D (5 bases). The V end lost 0 bases, the J end lost 6 bases, and 7 bases lay between the germline ends. CDR1 is SGDLS and CDR2 is YYNGEE in the germline V gene. The CDR3 spans 13 residues. This CDR3 reads CASSVGTPNEQFF. The CDR3, as DNA: TGTGCCAGCAGCGTAGGGACTCCCAATGAGCAGTTCTTC.

This clone was counted between two and nine times. The chain carries TRBV28 and TRBJ2-7; possibly TRBD2 for D (6 bases). CDR3 size: 15 residues. Per the germline V gene, CDR1 is MDHEN and CDR2 is SYDVKM. V shed 3 bases and J shed 0 bases, with 12 bases lying between them. CDR3 coding DNA: TGTGCCAGCAGTTTGTCGCGGGGTTACTCCTACGAGCAGTACTTC. It translates to CASSLSRGYSYEQYF.

The J gene is TRBJ2-3, the V gene TRBV6-5; D remains unclear. Germline CDR1 is MNHEY and CDR2 is SVGAGI. The CDR3 is 11 residues long. V lost 7 bases and J lost 6, with 8 bases in between. The CDR3 protein is CASTGLDTQYF. In nucleotides, the CDR3 is TGTGCCAGCACCGGTCTTGATACGCAGTATTTT.

This clone was counted a few times. The CDR3 DNA reads TGTGCCAGCAGCTTAGGACACGTCAACACTGAAGCTTTCTTT. Its protein is CASSLGHVNTEAFF. This chain uses TRBV7-9 with TRBJ1-1, with D unresolved. Germline CDR1 SEHNR, CDR2 FQNEAQ (reference sequence). The CDR3 length is 14 residues. The ends were cut back, 1 base at V and 2 bases at J, with 8 bases in the middle.

CDR3 residues: CASSLGPFAGANVLTF. The CDR3 coding sequence is TGTGCCAGCAGCTTGGGTCCTTTCGCTGGGGCCAACGTCCTGACTTTC. The chain recombines TRBV5-4 with TRBJ2-6; D is unclear. Germline CDR1 SGHNT, CDR2 YYREEE (reference sequence). Trimming cost V 0 bases and J 2 bases, with 9 bases left between them. The CDR3 is 16 residues long.

The chain combines TRBV14 with TRBJ1-1; D is undetermined. Germline V gene sequence: CDR1 SGHDN, CDR2 FVKESK. The CDR3 has 13 residues. Deletions cut 4 bases from V and 1 base from J, with 7 bases between. DNA of the CDR3: TGTGCCAGCAGCCCCGAGAGGAACACTGAAGCTTTCTTT. This encodes CASSPERNTEAFF.

This clone was found a few times. The chain has TRBV30 and TRBJ2-2; weak D call: TRBD2 (6 bases). Trimming cost V 2 bases and J 7 bases, with 11 bases left between them. This CDR3 has 13 residues. Per germline, CDR1 GTSNPN and CDR2 SVGIG (reference sequence). CDR3 in DNA: TGTGCCTGGAGTAGGAGGGAGGACGGGGAGCTGTTTTTT. Residues: CAWSRREDGELFF.

J is TRBJ2-7 and V is TRBV7-9; 7 nucleotides line up with TRBD2. J gave up 0 bases and V 8 bases, and 7 bases lay outside the gene matches. This CDR3 has 14 residues. Germline values: CDR1 SEHNR, CDR2 FQNEAQ (reference sequence). The CDR3 protein is CASLREVGSYEQYF. As DNA, the CDR3 is TGTGCCAGCCTTCGGGAGGTGGGCTCCTACGAGCAGTACTTC.

This clone was detected only a few times. The chain couples TRBV28 to TRBJ2-7, with TRBD2 matching over 7 bases. The germline CDR1 and CDR2 sequences are MDHEN and SYDVKM. This CDR3 comprises 14 residues. J lost 2 bases, V lost 7 bases, and 8 bases had no gene match. The CDR3 protein is CASKEGGPPYEQYF. The CDR3 DNA reads as TGTGCCAGCAAGGAGGGAGGGCCTCCCTACGAGCAGTACTTC.

The rearrangement links TRBV2 to TRBJ1-1; 8 nucleotides match TRBD1. The V segment lost 7 bases and the J segment 7 bases; nucleotides outside the gene matches: 11. The CDR3 length is 14 residues. Per the germline V gene, CDR1 is SNHLY and CDR2 is FYNNEI. The CDR3 DNA sequence: TGTGCCAGCACCCAAGGACAGGGCCCAAGTGAAGCTTTCTTT. Translation gives CASTQGQGPSEAFF.

This clone was seen only a few times. The V gene is TRBV28, the J gene TRBJ2-1; D is possibly TRBD1 (6 bases). Germline V gene lookup returns CDR1 MDHEN and CDR2 SYDVKM. This CDR3 spans 15 amino acids. V lost 3 bases and J lost 8, with 17 bases in between. In nucleotides, the CDR3 is TGTGCCAGCAGTTTGTCACCAAAAACAGGGCATGAGCAGTTCTTC. It translates to CASSLSPKTGHEQFF.

This sequence joins TRBV5-1 and TRBJ2-3, with TRBD2 identical over 12 bases. The CDR3 runs to 15 residues. Germline-derived CDR1 and CDR2 are SGHRS and YFSETQ. With V trimmed by 4 bases and J by 3 bases, 3 bases remained unmatched. In nucleotides, the CDR3 is TGCGCCAGCAGCACCGGACTAGCGGGAACAGATACGCAGTATTTT. Its protein product is CASSTGLAGTDTQYF.

This clone was picked up a small number of times. This chain joins TRBV7-2 and TRBJ2-5; 7 bases align to TRBD2. Germline V gene sequence: CDR1 SGHTA, CDR2 FQGNSA. This CDR3 region has 16 residues. V shed 2 bases and J 4 bases; nucleotides not matched to a gene: 10. The CDR3 DNA sequence: TGTGCCAGCAGCTTAATTGCAGCAGGGAGGGCAGAGACCCAGTACTTC. Translating gives CASSLIAAGRAETQYF.

The CDR3 region is CASERERGGEQYF. The CDR3 DNA reads as TGTGCCAGCGAGCGGGAGAGGGGTGGCGAGCAGTACTTC. V usage is TRBV28 and J usage is TRBJ2-7; TRBD2 matches 8 bases. Germline assignment: CDR1 MDHEN and CDR2 SYDVKM. Losses at the gene ends were 8 bases for V and 6 bases for J; bases not matched to a gene: 9. The CDR3 spans 13 residues. Complete variable domain (other parts from reference TRBV28 and TRBJ2-7): DVKVTQSSRYLVKRTGEKVFLECVQDMDHENMFWYRQDPGLGLRLIYFSYDVKMKEKGDIPEGYSVSREKKERFSLILESASTNQTSMYLCASERERGGEQYFGPGTRLTVT.